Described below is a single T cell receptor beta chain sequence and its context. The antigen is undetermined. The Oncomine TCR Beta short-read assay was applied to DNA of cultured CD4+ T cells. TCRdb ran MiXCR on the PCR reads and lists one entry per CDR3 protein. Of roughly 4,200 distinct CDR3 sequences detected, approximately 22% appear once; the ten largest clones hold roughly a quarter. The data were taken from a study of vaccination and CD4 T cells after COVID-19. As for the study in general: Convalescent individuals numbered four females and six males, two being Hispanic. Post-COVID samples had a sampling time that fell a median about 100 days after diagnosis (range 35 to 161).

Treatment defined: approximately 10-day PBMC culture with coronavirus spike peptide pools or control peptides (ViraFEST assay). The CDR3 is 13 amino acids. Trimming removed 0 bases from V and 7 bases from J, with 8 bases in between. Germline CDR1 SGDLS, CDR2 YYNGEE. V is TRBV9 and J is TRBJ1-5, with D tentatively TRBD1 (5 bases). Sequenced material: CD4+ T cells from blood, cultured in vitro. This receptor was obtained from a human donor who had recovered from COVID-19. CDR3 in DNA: TGTGCCAGCAGCGTAGATCAGGGACAGCCCCAGCATTTT. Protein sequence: CASSVDQGQPQHF.